The clone carrying this T cell receptor beta chain came up once. The sample belongs to a study of patients and donors after allogeneic stem cell transplantation. MiXCR, run by TCRdb on the RT-PCR reads, gives a single entry per CDR3 protein. The sample records about 200,000 distinct CDR3 sequences, around 40% being singletons. The CDR3 is 13 residues long. The germline V gene encodes CDR1 ENHRY and CDR2 SYGVKD. Trimming removed 2 bases from V and 6 bases from J, with 8 bases in between. The sequence was obtained from a human donor who was either an allogeneic HSCT recipient or a stem cell or donor lymphocyte infusion donor (not recorded which). It is not recorded whose cells these are; they may come from a transplant donor. Source material: blood, either unsorted or a sorted T cell fraction (not recorded which). This chain links TRBV10-3 with TRBJ2-1, with D unresolved. The CDR3 DNA reads TGTGCCATCAGTGAGACGGACGCCAATGAGCAGTTCTTC. Its translation is CAISETDANEQFF.